This T cell receptor beta chain comes out of a study of T cells in Graves' hyperthyroidism and ophthalmopathy (dated by TCRdb to about 2019). Regarding the complete study: Peripheral blood samples were taken at the time of initial diagnosis, prior to any treatment. To identify TCR V-J signatures that set the groups apart, the researchers used a discovery cohort of roughly 100 patients, made up of around 42 with Graves' ophthalmopathy and about 59 with stable Graves' hyperthyroidism. Prospective prediction of ophthalmopathy was tested in an independent validation cohort of approximately 19 hyperthyroidism patients and 17 patients who later progressed to ophthalmopathy. For training and testing, the 110 or so patients in the discovery cohort were randomly divided in a 7:3 ratio. The study also compared thyroid tissue and blood T-cell repertoires from five or six Graves' hyperthyroidism patients. After blood sampling, hyperthyroidism patients were treated with methimazole at a starting dose of 30 mg daily, and ophthalmopathy patients were treated with high-dose intravenous methylprednisolone. The paper reports TCR Vbeta CDR3 sequencing of roughly 140 peripheral blood samples: approximately 41 ophthalmopathy, 75 to 80 hyperthyroidism and roughly 17 progressor patients.

This clonotype was seen a handful of times. The antigen it binds to is not known. No clone much larger than this one lies a single base away; base qualities are absent. Amplification of TCR beta CDR3 regions was carried out from RNA transcripts. For the first round of RT-PCR on the TCR CDR3, the HTBI primer set was used together with the Qiagen OneStep RT-PCR kit. The libraries were constructed in a second round of multiplex PCR and then size-selected and purified. Libraries were sequenced paired-end with 100 bp reads on an Illumina HiSeq2000. In the paper's pipeline: SOAPnuke was used to process the raw data, removing reads that contained adapters or uncalled bases, had a mean Phred below 15, or lacked an exact match to the constant primer or identifier. COPE v1.2.5 was used to merge high-quality paired reads, and clonotypes were defined as unique nucleotide sequences. MiTCR v1.1 was used to align clonotypes to the IMGT TRBV, TRBD and TRBJ reference segments. Only V-J combinations with frequency above 0.0001, covering about 99% of repertoires, were analysed. A TCS score was defined as the ratio of F50 (clonal expansion) to E x V (chaos), with BLOSUM62-based TCRdist applied between CDR3 peptides within each V-J. Welch's t-statistics and random forest reduced roughly 500 V-J features to roughly 13, which were used in a naive Bayes classifier (R e1071). TCRdb redid the processing of the public reads, applying fastp at Q25 and MiXCR, and retained in-frame beta chains. Each record represents a unique CDR3 protein, reported with the most common genes and DNA among its rows. TCRdb, not the authors, supplied the V and J calls. The sample profile shows 560,000 or so distinct CDR3 sequences; 15% to 20% of them were found once. About 45% of the sample is held by the ten biggest clonotypes.

Looking up the germline V gene yields CDR1 LGHNT and CDR2 FRNRAP. The CDR3 runs 17 residues from the cysteine to the phenylalanine. The retained sequence is limited to the CDR3, 51 bases, with the frame set at the first base. V has 6 bases trimmed and J has 0 bases trimmed; junction bases matching no gene number 13. Moderately to severely active disease, a Clinical Activity Score of at least 3, a NOSPECS grade of at least 4, and a duration under 3 months were present in ophthalmopathy patients. Exclusion was applied to patients with uncontrolled infections, other autoimmune diseases, pregnancy or lactation. Clinical symptoms, serum thyroxine and TRAb, thyroid ultrasound, and orbital computed tomography formed the basis for the diagnoses. PBMCs were isolated from around 10 ml of fresh peripheral blood by Ficoll-Paque density gradient centrifugation. Total RNA was extracted with Trizol reagent, and quality was checked on an Agilent 2100 Bioanalyzer.

General study outcomes and caveats: In validation, the model predicted progression to ophthalmopathy a median of roughly 6.1 months before onset, with approximately 70% sensitivity and roughly 73% specificity. No statistical method was used to fix the sample size in advance, and group allocation was not hidden from the investigators. Ophthalmopathy was separated from stable hyperthyroidism by a 13 V-J signature model, with about 86% sensitivity and approximately 84% specificity obtained in cross-validation and 80%/75% obtained in testing. Most expanded thyroid clonotypes (frequency above 0.001) were also detected in blood, a finding suggesting that blood repertoires may reflect thyroid immune responses.

The chain uses TRBV12-5 and TRBJ1-1; 7 nucleotides in the junction match TRBD1. This sequence originates from a man aged 40-55 years with Graves' ophthalmopathy. What was sequenced was blood. The CDR3 corresponds to CASGFQTQGNLNTEAFF. The nucleotide sequence is TGTGCTAGTGGCTTCCAAACACAGGGGAATCTGAACACTGAAGCTTTCTTT.